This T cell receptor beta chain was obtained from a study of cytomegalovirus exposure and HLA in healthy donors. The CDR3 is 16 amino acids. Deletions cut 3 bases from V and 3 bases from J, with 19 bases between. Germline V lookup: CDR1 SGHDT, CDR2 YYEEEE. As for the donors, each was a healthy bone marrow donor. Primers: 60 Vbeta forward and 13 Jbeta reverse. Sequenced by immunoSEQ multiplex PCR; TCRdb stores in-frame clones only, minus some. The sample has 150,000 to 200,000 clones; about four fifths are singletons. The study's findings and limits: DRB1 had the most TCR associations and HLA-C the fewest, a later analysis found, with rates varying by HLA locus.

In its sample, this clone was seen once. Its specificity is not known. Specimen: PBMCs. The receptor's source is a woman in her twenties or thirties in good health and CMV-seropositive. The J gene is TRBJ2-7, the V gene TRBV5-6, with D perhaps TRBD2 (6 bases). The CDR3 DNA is TGTGCCAGCAGCTCCCGACGGGGGATACTAGACTACGAGCAGTACTTC. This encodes CASSSRRGILDYEQYF.